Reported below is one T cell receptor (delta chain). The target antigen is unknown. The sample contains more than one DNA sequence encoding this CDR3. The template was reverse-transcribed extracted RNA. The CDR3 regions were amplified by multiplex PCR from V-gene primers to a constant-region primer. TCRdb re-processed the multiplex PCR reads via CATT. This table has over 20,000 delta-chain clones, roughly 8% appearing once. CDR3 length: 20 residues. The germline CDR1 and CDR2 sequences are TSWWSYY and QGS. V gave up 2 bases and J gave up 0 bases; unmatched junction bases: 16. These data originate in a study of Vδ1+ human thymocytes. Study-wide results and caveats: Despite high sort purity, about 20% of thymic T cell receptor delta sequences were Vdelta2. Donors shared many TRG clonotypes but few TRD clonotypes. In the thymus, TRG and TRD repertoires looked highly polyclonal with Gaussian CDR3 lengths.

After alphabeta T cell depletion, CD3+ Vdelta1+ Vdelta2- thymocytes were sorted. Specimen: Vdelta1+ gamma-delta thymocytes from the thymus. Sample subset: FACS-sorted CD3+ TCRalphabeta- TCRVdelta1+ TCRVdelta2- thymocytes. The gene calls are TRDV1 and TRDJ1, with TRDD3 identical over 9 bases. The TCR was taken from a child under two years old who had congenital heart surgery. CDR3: CALGEALYEPGGFYTDKLIF. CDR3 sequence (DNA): TGTGCTCTTGGGGAAGCCCTTTACGAACCTGGGGGATTCTACACCGATAAACTCATCTTT.